One sample yielded the 6 T cell receptor beta chains listed below, sequenced in a study of Tregs in tolerant kidney transplant recipients. Here immunoSEQ multiplex PCR was the method, and the copy in TCRdb shows in-frame clones only, minus some. This sample carries hundreds of thousands of clones, 65% to 85% of them seen once, and the ten largest clones take about 0.58%. The sequencing input was CD4+ T cells from blood. The receptor set was obtained from a human donor in good health.

The J gene is TRBJ2-3, the V gene TRBV4-1; D is unclear. Trimming shortened V by 0 bases and J by 2 bases, and 15 bases separated the two germline ends. Germline CDR1 MGHRA, CDR2 YSYEKL. CDR3 length: 17 residues. For the CDR3, the DNA is TGCGCCAGCAGCCAAGACCCCGGGCGTCGGATCACAGATACGCAGTATTTT. Translated: CASSQDPGRRITDTQYF.

This chain uses TRBV27 with TRBJ2-7; D gene unclear. Trimming left V 6 bases short and J 1 base short, with 10 bases between. Germline lookup yields CDR1 MNHEY and CDR2 SMNVEV (reference sequence). The CDR3 has 13 residues. In DNA, the CDR3 is TGTGCCAGCAGCGAGAACTTATCCTACGAGCAGTACTTC. It specifies CASSENLSYEQYF.

The rearrangement joins TRBV6-1 to TRBJ1-3; D unclear. Per the germline V gene, CDR1 is MNHNS and CDR2 is SASEGT. CDR3 size: 11 residues. V lost 8 bases and J lost 1, with 3 bases in between. CDR3 protein: CASGSGNTIYF. The CDR3 DNA reads as TGTGCCAGCGGATCTGGAAACACCATATATTTT.

In its sample, this clone was seen once. CDR3: CASSYWTTRTYEQYF. The CDR3 DNA reads TGTGCCAGCAGTTACTGGACAACGAGAACCTACGAGCAGTACTTC. This rearrangement joins TRBV6-6 to TRBJ2-7; D is perhaps TRBD1 (5 bases). V was trimmed by 1 base and J by 2 bases, leaving 12 bases between them. The CDR3 contains 15 residues. Germline V gives CDR1 MNHNY, CDR2 SVGAGI (reference sequence).

This clone occurred once. V and J are TRBV27 and TRBJ1-5, with D uncertain. V lost 5 bases and J lost 9, with 11 bases in between. The CDR3 spans 12 residues. Germline CDR1 MNHEY, CDR2 SMNVEV (reference sequence). CDR3 sequence (DNA): TGTGCCAGCAGTCCGAAGTCGGGGCCCCAGCATTTT. It encodes CASSPKSGPQHF.

The CDR3 is CASSLAGLAGGSSYEQYF. DNA of the CDR3: TGCGCCAGCAGCTTGGCGGGACTAGCGGGAGGAAGCTCCTACGAGCAGTACTTC. The V and J genes are TRBV5-1 and TRBJ2-7; 15 positions agree with TRBD2. Trimming cost V 0 bases and J 0 bases; bases outside gene matches: 4. This CDR3 spans 18 amino acids. The germline CDR1 and CDR2 sequences are SGHRS and YFSETQ.